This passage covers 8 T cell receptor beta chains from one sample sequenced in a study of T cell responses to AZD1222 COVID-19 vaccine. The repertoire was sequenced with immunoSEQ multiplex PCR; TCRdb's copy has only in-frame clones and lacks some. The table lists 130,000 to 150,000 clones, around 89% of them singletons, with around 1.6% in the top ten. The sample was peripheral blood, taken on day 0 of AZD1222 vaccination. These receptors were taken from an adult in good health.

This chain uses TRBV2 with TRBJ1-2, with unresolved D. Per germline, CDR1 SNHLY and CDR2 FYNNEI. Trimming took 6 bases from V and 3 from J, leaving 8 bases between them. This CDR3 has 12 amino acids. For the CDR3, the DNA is TGTGCCAGCAGGGAGGAGGACTATGGCTACACCTTC. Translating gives CASREEDYGYTF.

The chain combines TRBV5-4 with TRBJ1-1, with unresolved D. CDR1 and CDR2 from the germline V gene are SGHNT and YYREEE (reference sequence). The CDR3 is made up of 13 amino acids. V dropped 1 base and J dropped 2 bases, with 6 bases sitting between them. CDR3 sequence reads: CASSLPSNTEAFF. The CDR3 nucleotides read TGTGCCAGCAGCTTGCCCTCAAACACTGAAGCTTTCTTT.

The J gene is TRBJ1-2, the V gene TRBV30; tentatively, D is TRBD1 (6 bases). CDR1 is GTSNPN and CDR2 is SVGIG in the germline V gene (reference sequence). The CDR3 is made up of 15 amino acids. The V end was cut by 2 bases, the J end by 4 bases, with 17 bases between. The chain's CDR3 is CAWSWAGGASYGYTF. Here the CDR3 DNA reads TGTGCCTGGAGTTGGGCTGGGGGCGCGTCCTATGGCTACACCTTC.

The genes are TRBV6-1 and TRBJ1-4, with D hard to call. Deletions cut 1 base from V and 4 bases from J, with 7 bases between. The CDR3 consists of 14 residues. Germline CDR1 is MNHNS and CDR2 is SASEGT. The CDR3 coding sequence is TGTGCCAGCAGTGAAGATGCCTATAATGAAAAACTGTTTTTT. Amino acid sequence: CASSEDAYNEKLFF.

For the CDR3, the DNA is TGCGCCAGCAGCCAAGTATACAGCTCTGGAAACACCATATATTTT. This codes for CASSQVYSSGNTIYF. The chain has TRBV4-1 and TRBJ1-3; unclear D gene. Germline V CDR1 and CDR2: MGHRA, YSYEKL. The germline V and J ends were trimmed by 1 base and 0 bases, with 7 bases remaining between them. This CDR3 comprises 15 residues.

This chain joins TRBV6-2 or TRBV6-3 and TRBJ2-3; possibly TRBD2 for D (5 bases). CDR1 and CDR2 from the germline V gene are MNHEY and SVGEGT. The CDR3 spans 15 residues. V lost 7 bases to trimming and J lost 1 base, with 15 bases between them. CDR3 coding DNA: TGTGCCAGCACCCCGTCGGGGATCGGCACAGATACGCAGTATTTT. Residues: CASTPSGIGTDTQYF.

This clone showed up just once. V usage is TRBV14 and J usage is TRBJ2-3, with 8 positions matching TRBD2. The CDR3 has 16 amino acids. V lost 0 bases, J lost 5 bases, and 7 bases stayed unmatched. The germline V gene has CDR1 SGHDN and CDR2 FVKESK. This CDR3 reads CASSQDWLAGRDTQYF. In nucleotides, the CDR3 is TGTGCCAGCAGCCAAGATTGGCTAGCGGGTAGAGATACGCAGTATTTT.

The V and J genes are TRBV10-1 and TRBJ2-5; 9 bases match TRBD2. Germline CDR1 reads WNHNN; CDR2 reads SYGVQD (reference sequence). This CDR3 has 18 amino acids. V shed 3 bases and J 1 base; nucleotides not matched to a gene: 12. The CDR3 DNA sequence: TGCGCCAGCAGTGATTGGGCGGGAGGGCCAAGATCCCAAGAGACCCAGTACTTC. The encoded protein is CASSDWAGGPRSQETQYF.